Only a few counts were recorded for the clone carrying this TCR beta chain. This entry is derived from a study of beta chain features in type 1 diabetes. CD4+ cells of the naive, central memory, regulatory and stem cell-like memory types were sorted via CD45RO/CCR7/CD25/CD127/CD95/CD27. The whole isolated RNA underwent reverse transcription, so sequencing captured expressed TCRB transcripts. Profiled with immunoSEQ multiplex PCR; TCRdb holds only in-frame clones, not every one. The sample has roughly 400,000 clones; approximately 13% are singletons. This clonotype originated in a man aged 25 to 40 in good health. The sequencing input was naive CD4+ T cells from blood.

CDR3 in DNA: TGTGCTAGTGGTCCACAGAGAAACGGGGATCAGCCCCAGCATTTT. Amino acid sequence: CASGPQRNGDQPQHF. The rearrangement uses TRBV12-5 and TRBJ1-5; D ambiguous. CDR1 LGHNT and CDR2 FRNRAP come from the germline V gene. V lost 5 bases, J lost 5 bases, and 16 bases lay in between. There are 15 residues in the CDR3.